What follows describes a single TCR beta chain. It lacks a known antigen. No base quality values were provided; no much bigger clone lies one nucleotide off. This sample was included in a study of shared clonotypes between healthy human individuals (dated by TCRdb to 2018 to 2021). Notes on the research overall: The cohort included three men and two women between 18 and 49 years of age. For each donor, CD4 naive and CD4 memory were each run on three plates, CD8 naive on two plates, and CD8 memory on one plate. Leukapheresis yielded between about 0.94 and 8.9 billion PBMCs per donor. To estimate repertoire size and how much clonotype sharing occurs between individuals, the study deeply sequenced the blood TCR repertoires of roughly 5 healthy adults. Different laboratories and diverse techniques were used to prepare libraries and sequence TCR repertoires, to increase sequencing depth and limit assay-specific biases.

TCR CDR3 regions were amplified from genomic DNA by multiplex PCR using the deep immunoSEQ assay. Extracted genomic DNA from each cell subset was distributed evenly across all wells of several immunoSEQ 96-well plates, and each plate was treated as a replicate. Each replicate PCR for sorted subsets received roughly 200 ng genomic DNA, equal to about 30,000 T cell genomes. Purified libraries were measured with a Qubit 3.0 fluorometer, size-checked on a Bioanalyzer 2100, and measured again with the KAPA Library Quantification kit. Each immunoSEQ 96-well plate was sequenced on its own single-read 150-cycle Illumina NextSeq 550 flow cell. From the authors' description of their analysis: Because the immunoSEQ output included only junctional sequences and no quality scores, the filtering could not be the same as the filtering used for full-length reads. To assign V/J genes and CDR3, sequences were annotated against IMGT germline references using PyIR, a Python wrapper for IgBLAST v1.9. Reads were removed for weak V/J assignments (E-value above 1e-6), missing CDR3, stop codons, out-of-frame junctions, or ambiguous translated residues. A V3J clonotype was defined by an identical inferred V gene, J gene, and CDR3 amino acid sequence. The percentage overlap between two repertoires was calculated by dividing the number of shared unique clonotypes by the size of the smaller repertoire. Richness of each repertoire was evaluated using RTK rarefaction, the Chao1 estimator, and Recon v2.1 estimates of unobserved clonotypes. For all TCRbeta clonotypes obtained by the gDNA method from a handful of donors, generation probabilities were computed with OLGA. The table was pulled from immuneACCESS by TCRdb, which kept in-frame rearrangements only. Such tables lose some clones; where checked, under half of the loss comes from unresolved V genes, and the rest has no known cause. The V and J calls and the clone size are those of that table, but D and trimming were determined from the DNA. For this sample there are approximately 530,000 clones; 95% to 96% appear just once. The ten biggest clones cover approximately 0.06% of the sample.

Overall study results and their limits: Compared with non-shared clonotypes, the clonotypes found in all four sorted-subset donors had higher generation probabilities. Larger estimated clonotype richness was generally found for naive subsets than for memory subsets. Only blood was sampled, and tissue TCR repertoires likely differ from those in blood. The small number of donors limited the genetic and exposure-history diversity represented. Pairwise subsampling indicated that sequencing depth was expected to affect the degree of clonotype sharing among donors. When a few donors were compared, the shared fraction of clonotypes was about 5.4% for naive CD4, around 3.6% for naive CD8, roughly 2.5% for memory CD4, and 0.35% to 0.5% for memory CD8. Incomplete sequencing was indicated by rarefaction of sorted-subset datasets, despite the large sequencing depth.

Measured from the cysteine to the phenylalanine, the CDR3 is 15 residues long. The CDR3 DNA has 45 bases and is translated from base 1. V loses 3 bases at its end and J loses 1 base; junction bases beyond the gene matches: 3. Per the germline V gene, SGHAT is the CDR1 and FQNNGV is the CDR2. The donors were healthy, HIV-negative adults with no recently reported acute infections or vaccinations. Every donor was a Caucasian adult living in Nashville, Tennessee, USA. Magnetic negative selection was used to enrich CD4+ T cells, after which naive cells were positively selected on CD45RA and the negative fraction became the memory subset. Blood was obtained by leukapheresis, after which PBMCs were separated by Ficoll-Histopaque density gradient centrifugation and cryopreserved in liquid nitrogen vapor phase. Purity and quantity of every magnetically sorted T cell population were checked by analytical flow cytometry. From each sorted fraction, genomic DNA was isolated and quantified by UV absorbance on a Nanodrop 2000c.

Sequencing was performed on naive CD4+ T cells sorted from blood. The sample's cell subset or site label, decoded: CD45RA+ positively selected. This clonotype originated in a woman aged 25-40 years in good health. The rearrangement joined TRBV11-2 to TRBJ2-3, with 8 junctional bases fitting TRBD2. The bases read TGTGCCAGCAGCTTTCTAGCGGGCGGCACAGATACGCAGTATTTT. This gives the protein CASSFLAGGTDTQYF.